This TCR beta chain was identified in a study of T cell responses to AZD1222 COVID-19 vaccine. Trimming stripped 4 bases from V and 1 base from J, with 14 bases between. From germline, CDR1 is SGHAT and CDR2 FQNNGV. CDR3 length: 15 amino acids. Measured with immunoSEQ multiplex PCR; TCRdb has only the in-frame clones, and not every one. The sample contains some 92,000 clones, around 90% of which appear only once. This rearrangement joins TRBV11-2 to TRBJ2-7; D is perhaps TRBD2 (5 bases). The material sequenced was peripheral blood, taken on day 0 of MenACWY control vaccination. The clonotype comes from an adult in good health. The CDR3 loop reads CASSSSTGISYEQYF. Written as DNA, the CDR3 is TGTGCCAGCAGCTCCAGTACCGGGATTTCCTACGAGCAGTACTTC.